This T cell receptor (beta chain) was documented in a study of molecular identifiers for immune sequencing clone quantification. Study results and limitations: Spiked TCR RNA from one Jurkat cell reportedly showed up when mixed among more than 900,000 naive cells. Clonotypes topping 20 RNA copies carried over 97% of effector molecules but under 1% of naive ones.

With respect to this clonotype: Antigen: not known. This may stem from a read error, because a much larger clone lies one nucleotide away.

Naive CD8 library inputs spanned about 17,000 to 1,100,000 sorted cells and 10%, 30% or 50% RNA. Bulk TCR libraries used previously described methods and listed TCR primers. MiXCR, run by TCRdb on the PCR reads, gives a single entry per CDR3 protein. The sample has about 640,000 distinct CDR3 sequences, nearly 20% seen once. Trimming took 0 bases from V and 6 from J; bases not matched to a gene: 7. The germline V gene has CDR1 LGHNA and CDR2 YSLEER. The CDR3 contains 15 residues. The TCR was taken from a human donor in good health. Some libraries in this study had Jurkat cell RNA spiked in. V is TRBV4-3 and J is TRBJ2-5; 7 bases are a match to TRBD2. Sequencing used naive CD8+ T cells from blood, with Jurkat cell RNA spiked in. Subset specified: FACS-sorted CD8+CD4-CCR7+CD45RA+ naive T cells. The CDR3: CASSQDYGGGKTQYF. The CDR3 nucleotides read TGCGCCAGCAGCCAAGATTACGGCGGGGGTAAGACCCAGTACTTC.